Sequencing of this T cell receptor beta chain was carried out in a study of T cell repertoires in cytomegalovirus infection (dated by TCRdb to between 2018 and 2020). In terms of the full investigation: The HLA type of each donor mattered for the analysis, because public TCR beta signatures pointed to carriage of CMV infection along with the matching HLA type.

At least ten counts were recorded for this clonotype. Its cognate antigen has yet to be identified. Qualities for individual bases were not recorded, and no much larger clone is one base off. Sequencing relied on an Illumina HiSeq 1500. TCRdb cleaned the public reads at Q25 with fastp, built clones with MiXCR and kept in-frame beta chains. One record per CDR3 amino acid sequence lists the most common genes and DNA. In this sample the table shows under 250,000 distinct CDR3 sequences, approximately 13% of which occur a single time. The ten most abundant clones make up 1.5% to 2% of the sample. The CDR1 and CDR2 encoded by the germline V gene (reference sequence) are LNHDA and SQIVND. Germline trimming: 9 bases from V, 0 bases from J; junction bases outside gene matches: 8. Taken from cysteine to phenylalanine, the CDR3 has 16 residues. Only CDR3 DNA remains: 48 bases, in frame from the first base. Broad study findings and their caveats: The ex vivo response was dominated by HLA-C-restricted CMV-specific TCR beta clonotypes, which also provided the single most frequent clonotype in two of eight donors. In both this cohort and an independent cohort of a few hundred donors, the cumulative frequency of public TCR beta family members distinguished carriers of CMV infection plus the relevant HLA type.

This TCR came from a human donor in good health (CMV status not recorded). Some clones in this sample may be carry-over from other donors' samples. The rearranged chain carries TRBV19 and TRBJ2-3; TRBD2 lines up with 11 middle nucleotides. What was sequenced was PBMCs. CDR3 reads: CASSPRLAGSTDTQYF. The base sequence is TGTGCCAGCAGCCCCCGACTAGCGGGGAGCACAGATACGCAGTATTTT.